The TCR beta chain under discussion was sequenced for a study of spatial heterogeneity in lung cancer. About the research overall: Beta-chain sequences were consistently detected more often than alpha-chain sequences.

Time point meaning: sample taken at primary tumor resection. Unsorted whole RNA from tumor, nontumor lung or frozen PBMC underwent sequencing. Some 72 TRACERx patients with early, untreated non-small cell lung cancer donated samples. At least ten counts were recorded for this clonotype. Its specificity is unknown. Whole-study results and caveats: Circulating ubiquitous expanded tumor TCRs were observed more frequently at resection than at follow-up.

Per the germline V gene, CDR1 is ENHRY and CDR2 is SYGVKD. Between the trimmed V and J ends, which lost 0 bases and 5 bases, there was a span of 17 bases. There are 17 residues in the CDR3. TCRdb used MiXCR to reprocess the 5' RACE reads, holding one entry per CDR3 protein. The repertoire holds some 50,000 distinct CDR3 sequences, with about an eighth as singletons. The origin of this receptor is a female donor with early-stage non-small cell lung cancer. The V and J genes are TRBV10-3 and TRBJ2-1; D might be TRBD1 (5 bases). The source material was PBMCs, sampled at surgery. CDR3 sequence: CAISESDGSRDDNEQFF. The DNA for the CDR3 is TGTGCCATCAGTGAGTCGGACGGTAGCAGGGATGACAATGAGCAGTTCTTC.